This T cell receptor (beta chain) was observed in a study of OX40 agonist ivuxolimab in advanced cancers. Produced via immunoSEQ multiplex PCR; TCRdb's table is partial and in-frame only. The data show fewer than 55,000 clones, approximately 81% seen once. The V and J ends lost 5 bases and 10 bases respectively, with 14 bases between them. The germline CDR1 and CDR2 sequences are SEHNR and FQNEAQ (reference sequence). The CDR3 length is 12 residues. J is TRBJ1-1 and V is TRBV7-9; D not certain. The sequencing here drew on CD4+ or CD8+ T cells sorted from blood, taken in a trial of the OX40 agonist ivuxolimab. The clonotype comes from an adult with an advanced solid tumor such as melanoma, head and neck, liver or kidney cancer. CDR3 DNA: TGTGCCAGCAGCCAGGCCGGCAATCGAGCTTTCTTT. The encoded protein is CASSQAGNRAFF.